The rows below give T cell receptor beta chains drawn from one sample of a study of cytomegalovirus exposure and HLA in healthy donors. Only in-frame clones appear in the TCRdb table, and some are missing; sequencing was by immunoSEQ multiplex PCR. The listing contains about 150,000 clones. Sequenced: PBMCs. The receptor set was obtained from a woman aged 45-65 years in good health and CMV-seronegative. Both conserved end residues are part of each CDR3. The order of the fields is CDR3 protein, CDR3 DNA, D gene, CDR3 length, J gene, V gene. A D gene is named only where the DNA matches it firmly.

CATSSTGGSDYGYTF | TGTGCCACCAGCAGCACAGGGGGGTCGGACTATGGCTACACCTTC | TRBD1 | 15 | TRBJ1-2 | TRBV15
CASSFGRGSYEQYF | TGTGCCAGCAGCTTCGGAAGGGGCTCCTACGAGCAGTACTTC | NA | 14 | TRBJ2-7 | TRBV7-3
CSVEDGTGKNTGELFF | TGCAGCGTTGAAGACGGGACAGGAAAGAACACCGGGGAGCTGTTTTTT | TRBD1 | 16 | TRBJ2-2 | TRBV29-1
CASSPLTGRGGNEQYF | TGTGCCAGCAGCCCTCTTACGGGGCGGGGGGGAAACGAGCAGTACTTC | TRBD2 | 16 | TRBJ2-7 | TRBV9
CASSLGGTSQETQYF | TGTGCCAGCAGCTTAGGGGGGACTAGTCAAGAGACCCAGTACTTC | TRBD2 | 15 | TRBJ2-5 | TRBV11-3
CASSQEWGTDYSNQPQHF | TGCGCCAGCAGCCAAGAATGGGGGACAGATTATAGCAATCAGCCCCAGCATTTT | TRBD1 | 18 | TRBJ1-5 | TRBV4-1
CAWSGASGGPLSSTDTQYF | TGTGCCTGGAGTGGGGCTAGCGGGGGGCCTCTATCTAGCACAGATACGCAGTATTTT | TRBD2 | 19 | TRBJ2-3 | TRBV30
CASSLVSGASYGYTF | TGTGCCAGCAGCTTAGTATCAGGGGCCTCCTATGGCTACACCTTC | NA | 15 | TRBJ1-2 | TRBV7-9
CASSYDGGAGGYTF | TGTGCCAGCAGCTACGACGGAGGAGCTGGCGGCTACACCTTC | NA | 14 | TRBJ1-2 | TRBV2
CAWSTGGQETQYF | TGTGCCTGGAGTACTGGCGGGCAAGAGACCCAGTACTTC | NA | 13 | TRBJ2-5 | TRBV30
CASSPLGQGAGGNTIYF | TGTGCCAGTAGTCCTCTGGGGCAGGGGGCAGGAGGAAACACCATATATTTT | TRBD1 | 17 | TRBJ1-3 | TRBV19
CASSQGQGWGGYTF | TGCGCCAGCAGCCAAGGACAGGGATGGGGCGGCTACACCTTC | TRBD1 | 14 | TRBJ1-2 | TRBV4-1
CASSPGTGRNQPQHF | TGTGCCAGCTCTCCGGGGACAGGGCGCAATCAGCCCCAGCATTTT | TRBD1 | 15 | TRBJ1-5 | TRBV18
CASSPRQGSEKLFF | TGTGCCAGCTCACCACGACAGGGGAGTGAAAAACTGTTTTTT | TRBD1 | 14 | TRBJ1-4 | TRBV18
CASSRDRETQYF | TGTGCCAGCTCCCGGGACAGGGAGACCCAGTACTTC | TRBD1 | 12 | TRBJ2-5 | TRBV18
CASSPRQGVSSPLHF | TGTGCCAGCTCACCAAGACAGGGGGTATCTTCACCCCTCCACTTT | TRBD1 | 15 | TRBJ1-6 | TRBV18
CASSYGGNLAKNIQYF | TGTGCCAGCAGTTACGGCGGTAATTTAGCCAAAAACATTCAGTACTTC | NA | 16 | TRBJ2-4 | TRBV6-5
CASSLGGGNEQYF | TGTGCCAGCAGCTTAGGAGGCGGGAACGAGCAGTACTTC | NA | 13 | TRBJ2-7 | TRBV7-9
CASSLEGYGYTF | TGTGCCAGCAGCTTAGAGGGGTATGGCTACACCTTC | NA | 12 | TRBJ1-2 | TRBV7-6
CASSERIDWSNF | TGTGCCAGCAGTGAAAGAATAGACTGGTCCAACTTC | NA | 12 | TRBJ2-7 | TRBV6-1
CASSYEGATYNEQFF | TGTGCCAGCAGTTACGAAGGGGCGACCTACAATGAGCAGTTCTTC | NA | 15 | TRBJ2-1 | TRBV6-6
CASRRQGPGNTIYF | TGTGCCAGCAGGAGACAGGGCCCTGGAAACACCATATATTTT | TRBD1 | 14 | TRBJ1-3 | TRBV6-1
CAWSPGSAWVWEQYF | TGTGCCTGGAGTCCCGGGAGCGCCTGGGTGTGGGAGCAGTACTTC | NA | 15 | TRBJ2-7 | TRBV30
CATSEGYNEQFF | TGTGCCACCAGCGAGGGTTACAATGAGCAGTTCTTC | NA | 12 | TRBJ2-1 | TRBV15
CASTISTNTGELFF | TGTGCCAGCACTATATCTACCAACACCGGGGAGCTGTTTTTT | NA | 14 | TRBJ2-2 | TRBV2
CASSPRGTPVQETQYF | TGTGCCAGCTCACCCCGGGGAACACCCGTCCAAGAGACCCAGTACTTC | NA | 16 | TRBJ2-5 | TRBV18
CASSLGGTNPDTQYF | TGTGCCAGCAGCTTAGGCGGGACCAACCCAGATACGCAGTATTTT | NA | 15 | TRBJ2-3 | TRBV7-2
CASSQEGTRGSQQYF | TGCGCCAGCAGCCAAGAGGGGACTAGGGGCTCTCAGCAGTACTTC | TRBD2 | 15 | TRBJ2-7 | TRBV4-1
CASSSPTHGRESAYEQYF | TGTGCCAGCAGCTCACCGACCCACGGACGGGAAAGCGCCTACGAGCAGTACTTC | NA | 18 | TRBJ2-7 | TRBV9
CASSPSPEAYGYTF | TGTGCCAGCTCACCAAGCCCGGAGGCCTATGGCTACACCTTC | NA | 14 | TRBJ1-2 | TRBV18
CASSLIEEETQYF | TGTGCCAGCAGCTTAATCGAGGAAGAGACCCAGTACTTC | NA | 13 | TRBJ2-5 | TRBV7-3
CASSSGTGGLGTEAFF | TGTGCCAGCAGCTCCGGGACAGGGGGCTTGGGGACTGAAGCTTTCTTT | TRBD1 | 16 | TRBJ1-1 | TRBV7-2
CASSVHFQDGELFF | TGTGCCAGCAGCGTTCACTTCCAGGACGGGGAGCTGTTTTTT | NA | 14 | TRBJ2-2 | TRBV9
CASSYRPQDSVYEQYF | TGTGCCAGCAGTTACCGACCCCAGGACAGTGTCTACGAGCAGTACTTC | NA | 16 | TRBJ2-7 | TRBV6-5
CASSPRQGVGNTIYF | TGTGCCAGCAGCCCCCGTCAGGGGGTAGGAAACACCATATATTTT | TRBD1 | 15 | TRBJ1-3 | TRBV9
CASSLSVGGGAGEQYF | TGTGCCAGCAGTTTATCGGTTGGCGGGGGGGCGGGTGAGCAGTACTTC | TRBD2 | 16 | TRBJ2-7 | TRBV27
CASSVRVGETQYF | TGTGCCAGCAGTGTCAGGGTTGGAGAGACCCAGTACTTC | NA | 13 | TRBJ2-5 | TRBV25-1
CASRPTSGVSGELFF | TGTGCCAGCAGACCCACTAGCGGGGTTAGCGGGGAGCTGTTTTTT | TRBD2 | 15 | TRBJ2-2 | TRBV7-2
CASSTLGVHGNTIYF | TGTGCCAGTAGTACCCTCGGGGTGCATGGAAACACCATATATTTT | NA | 15 | TRBJ1-3 | TRBV19
CASSLFGQSYNEQFF | TGTGCCAGCAGCTTGTTTGGCCAATCCTACAATGAGCAGTTCTTC | NA | 15 | TRBJ2-1 | TRBV5-6
CASSPDRGDYGYTF | TGTGCCAGCAGTCCGGACAGGGGAGACTATGGCTACACCTTC | TRBD1 | 14 | TRBJ1-2 | TRBV28
CASSSTRKENEQFF | TGCGCCAGCAGCTCAACTAGAAAGGAGAATGAGCAGTTCTTC | NA | 14 | TRBJ2-1 | TRBV5-1
CASSQDLGGRLFF | TGTGCCAGCAGCCAAGATTTAGGGGGAAGACTGTTTTTT | NA | 13 | TRBJ1-4 | TRBV4-2
CSVSGTGELFF | TGCAGCGTGTCAGGCACCGGGGAGCTGTTTTTT | NA | 11 | TRBJ2-2 | TRBV29-1
CATLSWEAGELFF | TGTGCCACCCTCTCTTGGGAGGCCGGGGAGCTGTTTTTT | NA | 13 | TRBJ2-2 | TRBV6-1
CASRAGTPRNEQYF | TGTGCCAGCAGAGCGGGAACCCCAAGGAACGAGCAGTACTTC | TRBD2 | 14 | TRBJ2-7 | TRBV27